This TCR beta chain is drawn from a study of human T cells and chemical hapten exposure (dated by TCRdb to about 2021). For context, the study as a whole: For sensitization, 2% DPC in acetone was applied to an approximately 2 cm by approximately 2 cm area of upper inner arm skin. Most of the patients in the cohort were female, and the cohort covered alopecia areata with under or over 50% scalp involvement, alopecia totalis and alopecia universalis. Patch tests used Finn chambers with 0.01% DPC on the upper back, scored after 6 days by International Contact Dermatitis Research Group standards. Blood samples were taken from patients before sensitization (week 0) and then at 2, 6 and about 24 weeks after DPC sensitization. Around 30 alopecia patients provided blood for TCR sequencing at one to four time points (pre-sensitization, 2, 6 and 24 weeks). Throughout the roughly 23-week study period, patients were also given weekly therapeutic DPC doses on the scalp. In alopecia patients, the study followed how the peripheral blood TCR repertoire changed in vivo over primary and secondary sensitization to diphenylcyclopropenone (DPC), a hapten. The libraries were sequenced as a pool, and the TCR yield per sample differed mostly because of small variations in library volumes within the pool.

Libraries were built with RACE. The sequencer was a NextSeq 500. During library preparation, unique molecular identifiers were attached to individual cDNA molecules so that TCRs could be counted quantitatively and reproducibly. Both TCR alpha and TCR beta chains were sequenced from each blood RNA sample. In the source study's methods: A median of roughly 98,000 TCRs per sample was observed, with a range of about 20,000 to 700,000. The Decombinator software suite was used to annotate V, J and CDR3 in the TCR reads. Every sample was subsampled to the same number of TCRs (28,000) for the PS versus PT1 abundance plots. TCRs were defined as expanded if absent before sensitization and observed at least eight times at the 2-week time point. The public reads were run again by TCRdb, first through fastp at Q25 and then through MiXCR, and only productive beta chains were kept. Entries that share a CDR3 protein sequence are merged under the most common genes and DNA. The V and J calls were not made by the authors but by TCRdb's processing. This sample gives roughly 120,000 distinct CDR3 sequences in total; around 10% of them show up just once. Roughly 1.3% of the sample is in the top ten clones.

Paper-wide results and their limitations: A positive correlation was found between the number of PT1 expanded TCRs and patch test score, with significance reached at thresholds 8, 16 and 32 but not 4. Repeated subsampling changed both the strength of the expansion versus patch-test correlation and the threshold at which that correlation became significant. Expanded TCRs formed significantly more large CDR3 similarity clusters than pre-sensitization or healthy control sets, consistent with antigen-driven responses. Because all patients had alopecia, a presumed autoimmune disease, the immune response of the patients might differ from that of healthy individuals. DPC sensitization did not change the number of TCRs with a frequency above 1 in 1000, and there was no evidence of changes in global repertoire structure.

In its sample, this clonotype was seen many times. Its antigen target is currently unknown. No much larger clone is present one base from it, and per-base qualities are unavailable. The cysteine opens and the phenylalanine closes a CDR3 of 16 amino acids. Kept here is only the CDR3 DNA, which spans 48 bases and is read in frame from base 1. The germline V and J ends show losses of 3 bases and 4 bases respectively, and no gene match explains 8 bases of the junction. CDR1 is given as KGHSH and CDR2 as LQKENI, both from the germline V gene. Interpreted using the paper, the time point label stands for: patch test 1, 2 weeks after DPC sensitization. This sample's treatment or condition label indicates: therapeutic diphenylcyclopropenone sensitization with weekly scalp DPC. Blood at each patch-test visit was drawn before the patch test was applied. To be eligible, patients had to be aged 18 to 70, diagnosed with alopecia and judged suitable for DPC therapy, while pregnant patients were excluded. Total RNA was extracted from unfractionated whole blood that had been collected in Tempus Blood RNA tubes.

Source: whole blood, taken in connection with sensitization to the hapten diphenylcyclopropenone (DPC). The rearranged segments are TRBV18 and TRBJ1-1; 10 bases in the middle match TRBD1. This clonotype was obtained from a woman aged 45 to 65 with alopecia areata. Some clones in this sample may be carry-over from other donors' samples. The CDR3 amino acid sequence is: CASSPGQGGLGTEAFF. The base sequence is TGTGCCAGCTCACCTGGACAGGGGGGTTTGGGCACTGAAGCTTTCTTT. Here the CDR3 is joined to the reference TRBV18 and TRBJ1-1 genes, and the full variable domain is: NAGVMQNPRHLVRRRGQEARLRCSPMKGHSHVYWYRQLPEEGLKFMVYLQKENIIDESGMPKERFSAEFPKEGPSILRIQQVVRGDSAAYFCASSPGQGGLGTEAFFGQGTRLTVV.